This is a list of T cell receptor beta chains from one sample in a study of T cells in Graves' hyperthyroidism and ophthalmopathy. Each CDR3 protein gets one entry after TCRdb re-called the multiplex PCR reads with MiXCR. The table records about 710,000 distinct CDR3 sequences, roughly 15% of them present only once. What was sequenced was blood. The receptors shown here come from a man between 18 and 29 years old with Graves' hyperthyroidism. Both conserved end residues are part of each CDR3. A D gene is named only where the DNA matches it firmly. Clone size, where shown, is once, few, many, or a class for clones that have expanded.

d_gene: .; j_gene: TRBJ2-1; len: 12; abundance: many; v_gene: TRBV28; CDR3nt: TGTGCCAGCACAGTCTCCTACAATGAGCAGTTCTTC; CDR3aa: CASTVSYNEQFF
d_gene: TRBD2; j_gene: TRBJ2-5; len: 14; abundance: many; v_gene: TRBV5-6; CDR3nt: TGTGCCAGCAGCTTTGGAGCGGGAGCAGAGACCCAGTACTTC; CDR3aa: CASSFGAGAETQYF
d_gene: .; j_gene: TRBJ2-7; len: 13; abundance: few; v_gene: TRBV28; CDR3nt: TGTGCCAGCAAAGAGGGCGCCCCCTACGAGCAGTACTTC; CDR3aa: CASKEGAPYEQYF
d_gene: .; j_gene: TRBJ1-6; len: 15; abundance: many; v_gene: TRBV28; CDR3nt: TGTGCCAGCAGCCCCTCAGGGAGGGCGCGGTCACCCCTCCACTTT; CDR3aa: CASSPSGRARSPLHF
d_gene: TRBD2; j_gene: TRBJ2-3; len: 15; abundance: many; v_gene: TRBV20-1; CDR3nt: TGCAGCTTACCGGGGCTAGCGGGAGGAACGGGTACGCAGTATTTT; CDR3aa: CSLPGLAGGTGTQYF
d_gene: .; j_gene: TRBJ2-5; len: 16; abundance: few; v_gene: TRBV27; CDR3nt: TGTGCCAGCAGTTTGGCCTGGGACCCCCTCGGGGAGACCCAGTACTTC; CDR3aa: CASSLAWDPLGETQYF
d_gene: .; j_gene: TRBJ1-3; len: 15; abundance: .; v_gene: TRBV7-3; CDR3nt: TGTGCCAGCAGCTTAGGCGCCTCCTCTGGAAACACCATATATTTT; CDR3aa: CASSLGASSGNTIYF
d_gene: .; j_gene: TRBJ2-2; len: 18; abundance: .; v_gene: TRBV7-9; CDR3nt: TGTGCCAGCAGCCAAGGGGGGGTCGCGGACCTGGGAACCGGGGAGCTGTTTTTT; CDR3aa: CASSQGGVADLGTGELFF
d_gene: .; j_gene: TRBJ2-1; len: 15; abundance: .; v_gene: TRBV7-8; CDR3nt: TGTGCCAGCATCCAGGGTCTGGGGGCATTTCCTGAGCAGTTCTTC; CDR3aa: CASIQGLGAFPEQFF
d_gene: .; j_gene: TRBJ2-7; len: 15; abundance: .; v_gene: TRBV5-8; CDR3nt: TGTGCCAGCAGTTTGGAGGGGGCAGGAACCTACGAGCAGTACTTC; CDR3aa: CASSLEGAGTYEQYF
d_gene: TRBD2; j_gene: TRBJ2-7; len: 16; abundance: .; v_gene: TRBV7-2; CDR3nt: TGTGCCAGCAGCCTTTATCAGACTAGCGGGACCTACGAGCAGTACTTC; CDR3aa: CASSLYQTSGTYEQYF
d_gene: TRBD1; j_gene: TRBJ2-5; len: 14; abundance: many; v_gene: TRBV2; CDR3nt: TGTGCCAGCAGTGAGGACAGGGTGGAGGAGACCCAGTACTTC; CDR3aa: CASSEDRVEETQYF
d_gene: TRBD2; j_gene: TRBJ2-7; len: 13; abundance: many; v_gene: TRBV10-3; CDR3nt: TGTGCCATCAATTTAAGCGGGGGTTACGAGCAGTACTTC; CDR3aa: CAINLSGGYEQYF
d_gene: .; j_gene: TRBJ2-3; len: 16; abundance: few; v_gene: TRBV4-2; CDR3nt: TGTGCCAGCAGCCAAGATCAGACCACGGGCACAGATACGCAGTATTTT; CDR3aa: CASSQDQTTGTDTQYF
d_gene: .; j_gene: TRBJ2-7; len: 14; abundance: few; v_gene: TRBV20-1; CDR3nt: TGCAGTGCTATTCCCGGGACAAGGTACTACGAGCAGTACTTC; CDR3aa: CSAIPGTRYYEQYF